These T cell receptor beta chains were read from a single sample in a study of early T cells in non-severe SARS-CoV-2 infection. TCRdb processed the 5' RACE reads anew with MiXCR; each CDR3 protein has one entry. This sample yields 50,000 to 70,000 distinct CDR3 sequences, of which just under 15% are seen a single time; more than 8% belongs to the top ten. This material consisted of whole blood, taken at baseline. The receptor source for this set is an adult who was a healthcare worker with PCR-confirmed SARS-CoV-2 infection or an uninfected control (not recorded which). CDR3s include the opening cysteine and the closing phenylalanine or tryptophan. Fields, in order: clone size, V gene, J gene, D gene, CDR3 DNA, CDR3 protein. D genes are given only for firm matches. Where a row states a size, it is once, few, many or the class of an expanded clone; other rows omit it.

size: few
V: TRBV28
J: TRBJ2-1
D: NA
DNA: TGTGCCAGCAGTTTCTTTCAGGGCATCGGCAATGAGCAGTTCTTC
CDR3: CASSFFQGIGNEQFF

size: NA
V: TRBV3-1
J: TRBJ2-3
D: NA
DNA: TGTGCCAGCAGCCCGACCGGGGGCTCGCGGGATACGCAGTATTTT
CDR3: CASSPTGGSRDTQYF

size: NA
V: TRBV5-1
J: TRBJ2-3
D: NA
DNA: TGCGCCAGCAGCTTGGGTATAGCGTCACCTGAGTCAGATACGCAGTATTTT
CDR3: CASSLGIASPESDTQYF

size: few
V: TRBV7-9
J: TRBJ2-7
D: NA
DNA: TGTGCCAGCAGCTCAAACGGGAAGCCCTACGAGCAGTACTTC
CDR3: CASSSNGKPYEQYF

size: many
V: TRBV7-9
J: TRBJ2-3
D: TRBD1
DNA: TGTGCCAGCACCCCGGGACAGGGGGTATTAACAGATACGCAGTATTTT
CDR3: CASTPGQGVLTDTQYF

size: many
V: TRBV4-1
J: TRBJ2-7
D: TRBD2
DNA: TGCGCCAGCAGCCACCGGATTAGCGGGACCTACGAGCAGTACTTC
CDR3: CASSHRISGTYEQYF

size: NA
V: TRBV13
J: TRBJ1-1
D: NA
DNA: TGTGCCAGCAGCGGATTGGACACCCGCTACACTGAAGCTTTCTTT
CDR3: CASSGLDTRYTEAFF

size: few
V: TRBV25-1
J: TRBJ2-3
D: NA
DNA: TGTGCCAGCAGCGGAGGGGGCACAGATACGCAGTATTTT
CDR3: CASSGGGTDTQYF

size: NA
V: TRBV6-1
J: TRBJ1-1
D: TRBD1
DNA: TGTGCCAGCAGATGGACAGGGACGAACACTGAAGCTTTCTTT
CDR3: CASRWTGTNTEAFF

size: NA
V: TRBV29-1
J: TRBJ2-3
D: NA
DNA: TGCAGCGCGGCCGGGACAACGATCACAGATACGCAGTATTTT
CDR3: CSAAGTTITDTQYF

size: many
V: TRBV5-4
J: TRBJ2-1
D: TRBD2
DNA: TGTGCCAGCAGCGAGACTAGCGGACGCAATGAGCAGTTCTTC
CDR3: CASSETSGRNEQFF

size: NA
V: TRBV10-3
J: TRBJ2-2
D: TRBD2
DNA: TGTGCCATCAGTCAGGCTAGCGGGAGGGCCCAATCCGGGGAGCTGTTTTTT
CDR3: CAISQASGRAQSGELFF

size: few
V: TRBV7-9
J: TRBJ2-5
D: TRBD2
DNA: TGTGCCAGCACCTCAGGGACTAGACGAGAGACCCAGTACTTC
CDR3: CASTSGTRRETQYF

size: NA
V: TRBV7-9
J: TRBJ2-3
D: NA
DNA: TGTGCCAGCAGCTGGGTAAAAGATACGCAGTATTTT
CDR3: CASSWVKDTQYF

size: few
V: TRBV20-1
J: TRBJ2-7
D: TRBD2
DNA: TGCAGTGCTATTTGGCCTAGCGGGGGTTTAAAGTACGAGCAGTACTTC
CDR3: CSAIWPSGGLKYEQYF

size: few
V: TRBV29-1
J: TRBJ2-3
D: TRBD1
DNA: TGCAGCGTTCTAAAAGGGACAGGGACCACAGATACGCAGTATTTT
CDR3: CSVLKGTGTTDTQYF

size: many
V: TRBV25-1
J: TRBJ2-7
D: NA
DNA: TGTGCCAGCAGTGGAACATACGAGCAGTACTTC
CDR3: CASSGTYEQYF

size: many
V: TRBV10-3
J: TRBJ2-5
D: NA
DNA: TGTGCCACCCGTAGGGCCGGGGGGCGACAAGAGACCCAGTACTTC
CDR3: CATRRAGGRQETQYF

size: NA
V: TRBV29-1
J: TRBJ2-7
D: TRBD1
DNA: TGCAGCGTAATATCTCGGACAGGGAAGGTAGACGAGCAGTACTTC
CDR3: CSVISRTGKVDEQYF

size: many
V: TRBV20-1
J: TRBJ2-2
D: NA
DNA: TGCAGTGCTAGAGAGACCGGGAACACCGGGGAGCTGTTTTTT
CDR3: CSARETGNTGELFF

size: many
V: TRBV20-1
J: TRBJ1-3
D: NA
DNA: TGCAGTGCTAGTATGGAGAGCTCTGGAAACACCATATATTTT
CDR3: CSASMESSGNTIYF

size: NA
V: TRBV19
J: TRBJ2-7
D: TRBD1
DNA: TGTGCCAGTAGTATACAACCCAGGCGCGGAACCGGGACAGTGAGCTACGAGCAGTACTTC
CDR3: CASSIQPRRGTGTVSYEQYF

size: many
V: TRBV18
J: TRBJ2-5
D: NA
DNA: TGTGCCAGCTCACCACCAGCAGGGCGAGAGACCCAGTACTTC
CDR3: CASSPPAGRETQYF

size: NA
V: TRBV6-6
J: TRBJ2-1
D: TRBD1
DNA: TGTGCCAGTGAGGGGACAGGGGGCGCGGTCAATGAGCAGTTCTTC
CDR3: CASEGTGGAVNEQFF

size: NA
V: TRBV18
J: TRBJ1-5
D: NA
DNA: TGTGCCAGCTCACCACAGGTTGGACAGTTTAATCAGCCCCAGCATTTT
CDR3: CASSPQVGQFNQPQHF

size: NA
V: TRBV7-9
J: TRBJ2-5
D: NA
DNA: TGTGCCAGCGTCGCTACCCCCAAAGAGACCCAGTACTTC
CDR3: CASVATPKETQYF

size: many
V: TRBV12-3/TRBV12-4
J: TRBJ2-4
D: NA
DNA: TGTGCCAGCAGTTTAGCGGGGGTTATTGGCGCCAAAAACATTCAGTACTTC
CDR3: CASSLAGVIGAKNIQYF

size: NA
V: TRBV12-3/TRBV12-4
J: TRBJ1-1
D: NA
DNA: TGTGCCAGCGGGATCGGACCGTCTGAAGCTTTCTTT
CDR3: CASGIGPSEAFF

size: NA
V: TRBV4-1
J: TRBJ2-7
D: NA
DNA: TGCGCCAGCAGCCAGAATACAGGGAGTTCCTACGAGCAGTACTTC
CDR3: CASSQNTGSSYEQYF

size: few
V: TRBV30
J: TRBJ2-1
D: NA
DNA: TGTGCCTGGAGATTGGGCCTTGAGCAGTTCTTC
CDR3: CAWRLGLEQFF

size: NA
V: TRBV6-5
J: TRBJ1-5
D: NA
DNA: TGTGCCAGCAGTGCCTTATCGGGGGGACGCAATCAGCCCCAGCATTTT
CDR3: CASSALSGGRNQPQHF

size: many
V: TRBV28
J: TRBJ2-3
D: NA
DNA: TGTGCCAGCAGTTTAAGTATCCAGCGAGATACGCAGTATTTT
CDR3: CASSLSIQRDTQYF

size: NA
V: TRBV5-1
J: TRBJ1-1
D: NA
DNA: TGCGCCAGCAGGCTAACTGTCAGGGTAGGGACTGAAGCTTTCTTT
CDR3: CASRLTVRVGTEAFF

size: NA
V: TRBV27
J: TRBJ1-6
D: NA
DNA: TGTGCCAGCACATGGGGACGGGAAAATTCACCCCTCCACTTT
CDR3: CASTWGRENSPLHF

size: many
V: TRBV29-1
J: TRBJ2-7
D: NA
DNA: TGCAGCGTTGCATCTGATGCAGGGGATTCCGAGCAGTACTTC
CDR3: CSVASDAGDSEQYF

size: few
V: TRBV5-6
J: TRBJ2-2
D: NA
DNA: TGTGCCAGCAGCTTGACTCCGCAGAACACCGGGGAGCTGTTTTTT
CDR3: CASSLTPQNTGELFF

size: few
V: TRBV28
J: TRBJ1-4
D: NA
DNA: TGTGCCAGCAGACCCATGACAGCCGGGAATGAAAAACTGTTTTTT
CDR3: CASRPMTAGNEKLFF